Each of the 10 T cell receptor beta chains below was sequenced from the same sample in a study of blood T cells in healthy people across ages (dated by TCRdb to between 2015 and 2017). Library preparation used 5' RACE. The instrument given in TCRdb is Illumina HiSeq 2500. A second PCR of roughly 7 to 11 cycles was performed with a sample-barcoded 5' primer and a J-beta primer mix. Clones were called with MiXCR by TCRdb after fastp trimmed the public reads at Q25, and only in-frame beta chains were retained. Merged by CDR3 protein, the rows form single entries marked with the most common genes and DNA. Counted in this sample were over 1,200,000 distinct CDR3 sequences; around 55% of them appeared once. Roughly 6.3% of the sample belongs to the ten largest clones. The sample was blood. The origin of the receptors is a man between 18 and 35 years old in good health.

The rearrangement links TRBV20-1 to TRBJ2-1; D is uncertain. The CDR3 covers 13 residues. V gave up 5 bases and J gave up 5 bases, with 13 bases separating them. The germline CDR1 and CDR2 sequences are DFQATT and SNEGSKA (reference sequence). The CDR3 DNA reads as TGCAGTGCTGATATGGCCACCCACAATGAGCAGTTCTTC. Protein: CSADMATHNEQFF.

This chain uses TRBV12-3 or TRBV12-4 with TRBJ2-4; TRBD2 is a possible D gene (6 bases). The CDR3 is 14 residues long. V was trimmed by 6 bases and J by 8 bases, leaving 17 bases between them. CDR3: CASRTGTDLDIQYF. The CDR3 nucleotides read TGTGCCAGCAGAACCGGGACTGATTTAGACATTCAGTACTTC.

The chain has TRBV2 and TRBJ2-1; D is unclear. Looked up from germline, CDR1 is SNHLY and CDR2 is FYNNEI. The CDR3 sequence is 14 residues long. Trimming cost V 5 bases and J 3 bases, with 11 bases left between them. CDR3 residues: CASSPGPFYNEQFF. The CDR3 bases are TGTGCCAGCAGTCCTGGACCCTTCTACAATGAGCAGTTCTTC.

The rearrangement links TRBV20-1 to TRBJ2-7; 9 bases line up with TRBD2. Germline values: CDR1 DFQATT, CDR2 SNEGSKA (reference sequence). The CDR3 contains 16 residues. V lost 2 bases to trimming and J lost 1 base; unmatched junction nucleotides: 9. CDR3 protein: CSARPAEREASYEQYF. The CDR3 bases are TGCAGTGCTAGACCCGCGGAGCGGGAGGCATCCTACGAGCAGTACTTC.

The chain has TRBV5-1 and TRBJ2-3, with a tentative D call TRBD1 (6 bases). This CDR3 has 16 amino acids. V lost 4 bases and J 4 bases, leaving 19 bases between the germline ends. The germline V gene has CDR1 SGHRS and CDR2 YFSETQ. The CDR3 loop reads CASSPDGRGHADTQYF. DNA for the CDR3: TGCGCCAGCAGCCCCGATGGCAGGGGCCACGCAGATACGCAGTATTTT. The whole variable domain, filled in from reference TRBV5-1 and TRBJ2-3, reads KAGVTQTPRYLIKTRGQQVTLSCSPISGHRSVSWYQQTPGQGLQFLFEYFSETQRNKGNFPGRFSGRQFSNSRSEMNVSTLELGDSALYLCASSPDGRGHADTQYFGPGTRLTVL.

The rearrangement links TRBV7-9 to TRBJ2-1; 9 nucleotides match TRBD1. There are 14 residues in the CDR3. CDR1 is SEHNR, CDR2 FQNEAQ, per germline (reference sequence). The junction had 5 bases not matched to a gene; V was cut back by 8 bases and J by 3 bases. Here the CDR3 reads CASQSDRGYNEQFF. The CDR3 DNA reads TGTGCCAGCCAATCGGACAGGGGCTACAATGAGCAGTTCTTC.

The genes are TRBV15 and TRBJ2-2; maybe TRBD2 (6 bases). This CDR3 comprises 17 residues. Trimming took off 0 bases at V and 6 bases at J, with 17 bases between the two ends. Germline CDR1 is LNHNV and CDR2 is YYDKDF (reference sequence). CDR3 in DNA: TGTGCCACCAGCAGAGATCATTTGGGGGGAGTGGCCGGGGAGCTGTTTTTT. Translation gives CATSRDHLGGVAGELFF.

The chain is built from TRBV7-9 and TRBJ1-1; the match to TRBD1 covers 10 bases. The CDR3 covers 15 residues. Germline lookup yields CDR1 SEHNR and CDR2 FQNEAQ (reference sequence). Trimming removed 0 bases from V and 10 bases from J; junction bases left unmatched: 8. The CDR3 DNA sequence: TGTGCCAGCAGCTTAGCGGGAGACAGGGGGCAAGGAGCTTTCTTT. Translation: CASSLAGDRGQGAFF. The whole variable domain, remainder taken from reference TRBV7-9 and TRBJ1-1, is DTGVSQNPRHKITKRGQNVTFRCDPISEHNRLYWYRQTLGQGPEFLTYFQNEAQLEKSRLLSDRFSAERPKGSFSTLEIQRTEQGDSAMYLCASSLAGDRGQGAFFGQGTRLTVV.

This sequence joins TRBV20-1 and TRBJ2-7; TRBD2 matches at 7 bases. V was clipped by 6 bases and J by 3 bases; unmatched bases: 14. Germline assignment: CDR1 DFQATT and CDR2 SNEGSKA (reference sequence). The CDR3 extends over 15 amino acids. The CDR3 sequence: CSAVNRAGRIYEQYF. In DNA, the CDR3 is TGCAGTGCCGTCAACCGAGCGGGGAGGATCTACGAGCAGTACTTC.

The chain is built from TRBV12-3 or TRBV12-4 and TRBJ1-5; the D is unclear. Trimming stripped 1 base from V and 6 bases from J, with 10 bases between. The CDR3 totals 14 residues. CDR3 residues: CASSLELSGQPQHF. The CDR3 nucleotides read TGTGCCAGCAGTTTAGAACTTTCCGGTCAGCCCCAGCATTTT.